This entry is about one T cell receptor (beta chain). Its cognate antigen is unknown. Germline CDR1 reads MRHNA; CDR2 reads SNTAGT. V was pared by 9 bases and J by 1 base, with 18 bases between. CDR3 length equals 15 residues. The data were obtained in a study of shared clonotypes between healthy human individuals. Background on the study: CD4 naive and CD4 memory each took three plates per donor, while CD8 naive took two and CD8 memory one. Notes on the study in general: Rarefaction showed that sequencing of sorted subsets was incomplete (despite large depth). As a rule, naive subsets had a larger estimated richness than memory subsets.

Sequencing was performed with immunoSEQ multiplex PCR; in TCRdb, only in-frame clones are kept and a portion is missing. This table holds about 2 million clones, roughly 94% found once. The clonotype was recovered from a man aged 18 to 30 in good health. The chain has TRBV6-4 and TRBJ1-1; TRBD1 is a possible D gene (6 bases). The source material was naive CD4+ T cells sorted from blood. The subset: CD45RA+ positively selected. CDR3 sequence reads: CASGAQGIGNTEAFF. DNA for the CDR3: TGTGCCAGTGGAGCGCAGGGGATAGGGAACACTGAAGCTTTCTTT.